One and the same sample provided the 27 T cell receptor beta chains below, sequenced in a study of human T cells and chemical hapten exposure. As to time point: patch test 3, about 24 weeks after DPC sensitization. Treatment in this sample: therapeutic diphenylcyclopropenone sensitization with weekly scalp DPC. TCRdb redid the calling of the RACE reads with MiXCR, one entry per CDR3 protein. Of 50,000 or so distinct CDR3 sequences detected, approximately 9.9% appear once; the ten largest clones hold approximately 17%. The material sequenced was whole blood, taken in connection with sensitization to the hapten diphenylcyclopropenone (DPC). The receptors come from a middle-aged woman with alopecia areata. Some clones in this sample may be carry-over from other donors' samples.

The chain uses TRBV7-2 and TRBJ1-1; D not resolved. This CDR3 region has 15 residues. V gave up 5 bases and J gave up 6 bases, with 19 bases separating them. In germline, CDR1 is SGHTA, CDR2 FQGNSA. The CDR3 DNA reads TGTGCCAGCAGCGCCGAAATTCTATCTACTGCTGAAGCTTTCTTT. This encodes CASSAEILSTAEAFF.

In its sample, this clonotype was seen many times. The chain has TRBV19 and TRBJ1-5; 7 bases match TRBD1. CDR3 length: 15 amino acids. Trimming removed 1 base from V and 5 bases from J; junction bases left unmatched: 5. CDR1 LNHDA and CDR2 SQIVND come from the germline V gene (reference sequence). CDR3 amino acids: CASSIVQGQYQPQHF. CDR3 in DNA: TGTGCCAGTAGTATAGTTCAGGGACAGTATCAGCCCCAGCATTTT.

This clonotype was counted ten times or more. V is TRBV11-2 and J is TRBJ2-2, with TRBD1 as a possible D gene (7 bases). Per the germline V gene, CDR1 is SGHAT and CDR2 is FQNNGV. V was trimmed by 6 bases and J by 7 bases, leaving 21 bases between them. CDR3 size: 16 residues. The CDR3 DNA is TGTGCCAGCAGACCTTTAAAGACAGGGCGGGACGGGGAGCTGTTTTTT. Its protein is CASRPLKTGRDGELFF.

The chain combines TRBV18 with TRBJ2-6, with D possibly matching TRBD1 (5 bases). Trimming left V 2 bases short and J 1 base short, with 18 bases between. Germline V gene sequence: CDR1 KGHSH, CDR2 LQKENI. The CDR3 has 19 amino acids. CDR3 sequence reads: CASSPKKEQAESGANVLTF. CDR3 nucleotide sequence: TGTGCCAGCTCACCAAAGAAAGAACAGGCCGAGTCTGGGGCCAACGTCCTGACTTTC.

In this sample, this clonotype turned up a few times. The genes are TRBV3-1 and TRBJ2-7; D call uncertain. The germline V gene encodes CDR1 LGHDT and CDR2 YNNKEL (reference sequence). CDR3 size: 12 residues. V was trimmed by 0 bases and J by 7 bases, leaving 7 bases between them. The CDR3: CASSQDKAEQYF. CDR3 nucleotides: TGTGCCAGCAGCCAAGATAAGGCTGAGCAGTACTTC.

The CDR3 sequence: CASSYRDRPYNEQFF. The CDR3 DNA follows: TGTGCCAGCAGCTACCGGGACAGACCCTACAATGAGCAGTTCTTC. V is TRBV3-1 and J is TRBJ2-1; 7 nucleotides align to TRBD1. J lost 2 bases, V lost 5 bases, and 6 bases had no gene match. This CDR3 is built from 15 residues. CDR1 and CDR2 (germline): LGHDT, YNNKEL (reference sequence).

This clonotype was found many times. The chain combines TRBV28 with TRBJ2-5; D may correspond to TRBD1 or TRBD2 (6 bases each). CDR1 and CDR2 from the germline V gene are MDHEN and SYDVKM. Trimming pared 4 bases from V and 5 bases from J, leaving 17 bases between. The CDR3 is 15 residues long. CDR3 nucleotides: TGTGCCAGCAGTTCTTTGGGGGGCGCGCATGAGACCCAGTACTTC. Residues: CASSSLGGAHETQYF.

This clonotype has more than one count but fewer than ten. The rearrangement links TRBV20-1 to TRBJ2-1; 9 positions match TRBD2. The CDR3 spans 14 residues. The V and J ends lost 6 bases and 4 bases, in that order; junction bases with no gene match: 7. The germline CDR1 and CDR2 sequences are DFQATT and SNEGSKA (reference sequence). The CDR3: CSATGGGVYNEQFF. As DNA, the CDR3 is TGCAGTGCAACCGGCGGGGGGGTTTACAATGAGCAGTTCTTC.

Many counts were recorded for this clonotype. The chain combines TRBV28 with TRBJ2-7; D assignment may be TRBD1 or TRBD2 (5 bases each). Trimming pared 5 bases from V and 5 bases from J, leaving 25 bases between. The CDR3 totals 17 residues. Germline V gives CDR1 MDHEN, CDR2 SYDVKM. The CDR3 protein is CASSPRVLAAASHEQYF. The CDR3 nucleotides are TGTGCCAGCAGTCCCAGGGTACTGGCAGCGGCTAGCCACGAGCAGTACTTC.

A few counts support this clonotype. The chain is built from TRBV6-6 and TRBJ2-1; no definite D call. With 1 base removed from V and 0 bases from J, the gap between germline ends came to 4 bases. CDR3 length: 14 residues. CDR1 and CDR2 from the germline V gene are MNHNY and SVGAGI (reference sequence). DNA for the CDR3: TGTGCCAGCAGTTACTTGAGCTCCTACAATGAGCAGTTCTTC. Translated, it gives CASSYLSSYNEQFF.

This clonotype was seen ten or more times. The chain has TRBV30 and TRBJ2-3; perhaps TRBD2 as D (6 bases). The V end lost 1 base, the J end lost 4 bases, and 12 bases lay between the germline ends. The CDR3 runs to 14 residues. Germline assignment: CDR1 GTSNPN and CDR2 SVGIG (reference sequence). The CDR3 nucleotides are TGTGCCTGGAGTGCCGGGGGTATGGCAGATACGCAGTATTTT. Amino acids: CAWSAGGMADTQYF.

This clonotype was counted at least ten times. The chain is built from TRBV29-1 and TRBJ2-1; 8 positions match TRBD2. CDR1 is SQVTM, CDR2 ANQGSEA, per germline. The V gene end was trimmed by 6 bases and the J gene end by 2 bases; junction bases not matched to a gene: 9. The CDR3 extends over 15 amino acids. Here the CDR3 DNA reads TGCAGCGTCCTCCTAGCGGGTTCGACCTACAATGAGCAGTTCTTC. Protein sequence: CSVLLAGSTYNEQFF.

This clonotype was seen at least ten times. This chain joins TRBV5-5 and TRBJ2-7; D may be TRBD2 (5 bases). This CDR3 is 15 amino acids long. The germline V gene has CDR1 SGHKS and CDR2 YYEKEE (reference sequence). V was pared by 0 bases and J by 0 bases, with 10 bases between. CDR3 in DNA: TGTGCCAGCAGCTTGGGTCCGGGGAGCTCCTACGAGCAGTACTTC. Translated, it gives CASSLGPGSSYEQYF.

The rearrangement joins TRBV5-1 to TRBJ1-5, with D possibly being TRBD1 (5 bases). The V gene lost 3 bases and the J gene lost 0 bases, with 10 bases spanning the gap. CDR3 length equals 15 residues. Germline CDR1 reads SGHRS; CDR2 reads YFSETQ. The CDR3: CASSSDTYSNQPQHF. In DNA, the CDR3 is TGCGCCAGCAGCTCGGACACATATAGCAATCAGCCCCAGCATTTT. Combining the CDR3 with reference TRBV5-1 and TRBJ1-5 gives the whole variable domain KAGVTQTPRYLIKTRGQQVTLSCSPISGHRSVSWYQQTPGQGLQFLFEYFSETQRNKGNFPGRFSGRQFSNSRSEMNVSTLELGDSALYLCASSSDTYSNQPQHFGDGTRLSIL.

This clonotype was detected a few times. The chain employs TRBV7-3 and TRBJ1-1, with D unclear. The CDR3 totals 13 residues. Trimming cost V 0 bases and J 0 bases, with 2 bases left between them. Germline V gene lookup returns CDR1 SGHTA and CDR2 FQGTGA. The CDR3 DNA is TGTGCCAGCAGCTTAACTTTGAACACTGAAGCTTTCTTT. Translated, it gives CASSLTLNTEAFF.

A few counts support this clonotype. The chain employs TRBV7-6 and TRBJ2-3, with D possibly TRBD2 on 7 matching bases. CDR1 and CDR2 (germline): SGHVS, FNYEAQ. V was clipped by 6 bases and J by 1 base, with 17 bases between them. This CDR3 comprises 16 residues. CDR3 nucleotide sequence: TGTGCCAGCAGTTATCCAGAGGGGGGGGGCACAGATACGCAGTATTTT. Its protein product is CASSYPEGGGTDTQYF.

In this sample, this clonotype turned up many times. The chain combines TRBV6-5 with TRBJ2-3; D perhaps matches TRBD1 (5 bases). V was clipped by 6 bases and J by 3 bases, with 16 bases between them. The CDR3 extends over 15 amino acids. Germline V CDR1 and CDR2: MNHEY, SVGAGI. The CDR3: CASSRGQGMTDTQYF. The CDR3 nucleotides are TGTGCCAGCAGCCGAGGACAAGGAATGACAGATACGCAGTATTTT.

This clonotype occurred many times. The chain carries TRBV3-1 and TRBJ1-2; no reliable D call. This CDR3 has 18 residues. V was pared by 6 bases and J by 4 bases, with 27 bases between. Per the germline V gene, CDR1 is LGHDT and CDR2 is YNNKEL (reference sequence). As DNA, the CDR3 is TGTGCCAGCAGTCAAACTCCGGCCTACGTAGGGTTGGCCTATGGCTACACCTTC. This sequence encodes CASSQTPAYVGLAYGYTF.

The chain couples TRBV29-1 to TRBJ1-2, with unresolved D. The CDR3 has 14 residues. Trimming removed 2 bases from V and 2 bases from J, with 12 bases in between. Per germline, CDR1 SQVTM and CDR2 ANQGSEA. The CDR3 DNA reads TGCAGCGTTGAATCTCCCGCCGAAAACTATGGCTACACCTTC. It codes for CSVESPAENYGYTF.

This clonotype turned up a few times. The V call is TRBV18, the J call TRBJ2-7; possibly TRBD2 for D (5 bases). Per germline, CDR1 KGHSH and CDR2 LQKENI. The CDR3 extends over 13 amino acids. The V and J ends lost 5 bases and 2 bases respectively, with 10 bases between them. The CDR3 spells CASSKGETYEQYF. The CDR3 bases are TGTGCCAGCTCAAAGGGAGAGACCTACGAGCAGTACTTC.

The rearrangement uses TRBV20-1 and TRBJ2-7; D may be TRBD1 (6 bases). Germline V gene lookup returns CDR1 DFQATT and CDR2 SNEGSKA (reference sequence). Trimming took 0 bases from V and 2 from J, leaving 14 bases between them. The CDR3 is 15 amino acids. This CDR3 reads CSARESSRGPYEQYF. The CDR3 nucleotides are TGCAGTGCTAGAGAATCGAGCAGGGGCCCCTACGAGCAGTACTTC.

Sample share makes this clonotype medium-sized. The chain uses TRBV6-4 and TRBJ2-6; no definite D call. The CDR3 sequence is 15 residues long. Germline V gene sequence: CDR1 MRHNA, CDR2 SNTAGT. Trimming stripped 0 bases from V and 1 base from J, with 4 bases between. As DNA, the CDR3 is TGTGCCAGCAGTGACTCCCGGTCTGGGGCCAACGTCCTGACTTTC. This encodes CASSDSRSGANVLTF.

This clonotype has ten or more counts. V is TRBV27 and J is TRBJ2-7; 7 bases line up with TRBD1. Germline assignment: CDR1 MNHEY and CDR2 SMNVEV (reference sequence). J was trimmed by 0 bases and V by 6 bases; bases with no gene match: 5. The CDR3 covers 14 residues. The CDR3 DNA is TGTGCCAGCAGCGGACAGGCGAGCTCCTACGAGCAGTACTTC. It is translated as CASSGQASSYEQYF.

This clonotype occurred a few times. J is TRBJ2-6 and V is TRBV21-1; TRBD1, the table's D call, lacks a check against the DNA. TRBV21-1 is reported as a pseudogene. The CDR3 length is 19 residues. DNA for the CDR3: TGTGCCCGCGCATGGGGCCTAAGTCCACTCTCGTATGGGGCCAACGTCCTGACTTTC. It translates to CARAWGLSPLSYGANVLTF.

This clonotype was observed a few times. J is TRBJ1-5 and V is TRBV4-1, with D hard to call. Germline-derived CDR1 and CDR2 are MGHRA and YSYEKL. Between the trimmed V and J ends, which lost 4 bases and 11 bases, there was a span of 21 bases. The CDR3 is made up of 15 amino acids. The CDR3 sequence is CASSPETSGYVSQHF. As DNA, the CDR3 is TGCGCCAGCAGCCCGGAGACAAGTGGGTATGTGTCCCAGCATTTT.

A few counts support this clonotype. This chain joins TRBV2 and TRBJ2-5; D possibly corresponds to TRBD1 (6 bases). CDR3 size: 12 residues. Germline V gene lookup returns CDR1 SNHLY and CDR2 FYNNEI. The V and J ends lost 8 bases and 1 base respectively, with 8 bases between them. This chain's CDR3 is CASQGFQETQYF. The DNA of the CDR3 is TGTGCCAGCCAGGGGTTCCAAGAGACCCAGTACTTC.

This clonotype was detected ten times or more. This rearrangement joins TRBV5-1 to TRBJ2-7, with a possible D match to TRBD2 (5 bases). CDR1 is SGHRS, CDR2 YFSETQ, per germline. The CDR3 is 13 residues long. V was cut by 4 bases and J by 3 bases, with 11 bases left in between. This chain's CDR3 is CASSQEADYEQYF. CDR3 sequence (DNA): TGCGCCAGCAGCCAGGAGGCCGACTACGAGCAGTACTTC. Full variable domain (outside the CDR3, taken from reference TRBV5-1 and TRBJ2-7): KAGVTQTPRYLIKTRGQQVTLSCSPISGHRSVSWYQQTPGQGLQFLFEYFSETQRNKGNFPGRFSGRQFSNSRSEMNVSTLELGDSALYLCASSQEADYEQYFGPGTRLTVT.